This section outlines one T cell receptor beta chain sequence together with its context. Source study methods: Estimation of nucleated cell counts was performed using reference gene primer amplification. TCRdb's table, derived via immunoSEQ multiplex PCR, lists solely in-frame clones and lacks some. The V and J calls and clone size are taken from that table; D and trimming were inferred from the DNA. The table lists 40,000 to 55,000 clones, approximately 84% of them singletons. The record originates from a study of blood T cell repertoires in COVID-19. As for the study in general: Both acute and convalescent COVID-19 samples were obtained from the United States, Italy and Spain. PBMCs, B-cell-depleted T cells, or T cells provided the cDNA or gDNA that made up the material.

This CDR3 is built from 15 residues. Germline V CDR1 and CDR2: MGHRA, YSYEKL. With V trimmed by 4 bases and J by 8 bases, 5 bases remained unmatched. The specimen was peripheral blood. The rearrangement links TRBV4-1 to TRBJ2-1; TRBD2 agrees at 13 bases. The clonotype originates from a man aged 50 or older with acute or convalescent COVID-19. The CDR3 region has the DNA TGCGCCAGCAGCCCCGGGACTAGCGGGATTTATGAGCAGTTCTTC. This translates into CASSPGTSGIYEQFF.